These 17 T cell receptor beta chains originate from one sample sequenced in a study of immune evolution from preneoplasia to lung adenocarcinoma. Method: immunoSEQ multiplex PCR; TCRdb's copy keeps in-frame clones and lacks some. Of 4,500 to 7,000 clones detected, roughly 69% appear once; the ten largest clones hold about 20%. What was sequenced was FFPE adjacent normal lung tissue. These receptors all stem from a person of 80 years or more with lung adenocarcinoma.

The chain uses TRBV4-3 and TRBJ1-1; possible D gene TRBD1, 5 bases. The CDR3 has 15 residues. The germline V and J ends were trimmed by 0 bases and 3 bases, with 11 bases remaining between them. Per the germline V gene, CDR1 is LGHNA and CDR2 is YSLEER. Here the CDR3 reads CASSQDTGSDTEAFF. CDR3 sequence (DNA): TGCGCCAGCAGCCAAGATACAGGCTCCGACACTGAAGCTTTCTTT.

This chain joins TRBV5-6 and TRBJ2-7, with D maybe TRBD2 (5 bases). This CDR3 comprises 13 residues. CDR1 and CDR2 from the germline V gene are SGHDT and YYEEEE. The germline V and J ends were trimmed by 8 bases and 6 bases, with 18 bases remaining between them. In DNA, the CDR3 is TGTGCCAGTTCAGACGGGGTAAAATCCGAGCAGTACTTC. Translation: CASSDGVKSEQYF.

The chain is built from TRBV27 and TRBJ2-2; 8 bases line up with TRBD1. After removal of 3 bases from V and 6 bases from J, the junction contained 15 bases not matched to a gene. The CDR3 has 18 residues. Germline lookup yields CDR1 MNHEY and CDR2 SMNVEV (reference sequence). This CDR3 is CASSLRGRAGGTAGELFF. As DNA, the CDR3 is TGTGCCAGCAGTTTGAGGGGCAGGGCAGGGGGCACGGCCGGGGAGCTGTTTTTT.

The rearrangement uses TRBV7-9 and TRBJ1-2, with D hard to call. This CDR3 spans 13 amino acids. The germline CDR1 and CDR2 sequences are SEHNR and FQNEAQ (reference sequence). V shed 3 bases and J shed 4 bases, with 9 bases lying between them. DNA of the CDR3: TGTGCCAGCAGCTTGACCCCAGTCTATGGCTACACCTTC. Amino acids: CASSLTPVYGYTF.

The chain joins TRBV7-2 to TRBJ2-7, with TRBD1 matching over 10 bases. Germline V gives CDR1 SGHTA, CDR2 FQGNSA. The V gene end was trimmed by 3 bases and the J gene end by 6 bases; junction bases not matched to a gene: 11. CDR3 length: 16 amino acids. CDR3 sequence reads: CASSLGAGQGRREQYF. CDR3 DNA sequence: TGTGCCAGCAGCTTGGGCGCGGGACAGGGGCGACGCGAGCAGTACTTC.

The chain employs TRBV5-8 and TRBJ1-1, with D maybe TRBD1 (6 bases). Trimming shortened V by 2 bases and J by 10 bases, and 15 bases separated the two germline ends. CDR1 is SGHTS and CDR2 is YDEGEE in the germline V gene. This CDR3 has 13 amino acids. The CDR3: CASSLIRGGGAFF. In DNA, the CDR3 is TGTGCCAGCAGCTTAATACGAGGGGGTGGAGCTTTCTTT.

The genes are TRBV9 and TRBJ1-3; possible D gene TRBD1, 5 bases. Trimming took off 0 bases at V and 7 bases at J, with 5 bases between the two ends. Germline CDR1 SGDLS, CDR2 YYNGEE. The CDR3 spans 12 residues. The CDR3 sequence: CASSVGGNTIYF. The CDR3 DNA reads TGTGCCAGCAGCGTAGGGGGGAACACCATATATTTT.

The rearrangement links TRBV11-1 to TRBJ2-5, with unresolved D. Trimming cost V 2 bases and J 4 bases, with 2 bases left between them. The CDR3 is made up of 11 amino acids. The germline gives CDR1 SGHAT, CDR2 FQDESV (reference sequence). The CDR3 DNA sequence: TGTGCCAGCAGCTTACGAGAGACCCAGTACTTC. Its protein is CASSLRETQYF.

The chain is built from TRBV28 and TRBJ2-1; TRBD2 aligns across 7 bases. This CDR3 is 13 amino acids long. CDR1 and CDR2 (germline): MDHEN, SYDVKM. Unmatched junction bases numbered 4, after V lost 6 bases and J lost 5 bases. CDR3 coding DNA: TGTGCCAGCAGCCCCGGGGGGAACAATGAGCAGTTCTTC. This translates into CASSPGGNNEQFF.

This clone was recorded once. The CDR3 DNA reads as TGTGCCACCAGCAGAGATTTCTTGGGGGTGGGAGAAAAACTGTTTTTT. Protein sequence: CATSRDFLGVGEKLFF. V gene TRBV15 combines with J gene TRBJ1-4, with a possible D match to TRBD1 (5 bases). The V end was cut by 0 bases, the J end by 8 bases, with 16 bases between. The CDR3 sequence is 16 residues long. Germline V gene lookup returns CDR1 LNHNV and CDR2 YYDKDF (reference sequence).

The sample holds a few counts of this clone. The CDR3 nucleotides read TGTGCCAGCAGCTTGTGGGTCGCTAGCGGGGTAGATACGCAGTATTTT. It codes for CASSLWVASGVDTQYF. The J gene is TRBJ2-3, the V gene TRBV5-4; 9 nucleotides match TRBD2. This CDR3 spans 16 amino acids. Germline trimming cut 1 base from V and 5 bases from J; bases unmatched to any gene: 8. Germline V lookup: CDR1 SGHNT, CDR2 YYREEE (reference sequence).

This clone was counted only a few times. This chain uses TRBV7-2 with TRBJ1-5; a weak D match, TRBD1 (6 bases). The CDR3 covers 14 residues. Germline CDR1 and CDR2: SGHTA and FQGNSA. With 5 bases removed from V and 8 bases from J, the gap between germline ends came to 16 bases. The CDR3 nucleotides are TGTGCCAGCAGCCTGCGGACAGTCGGGGAGCCCCAGCATTTT. Translating it yields CASSLRTVGEPQHF.

V is TRBV27 and J is TRBJ1-2; D is undetermined. V lost 5 bases to trimming and J lost 4 bases, with 11 bases between them. This CDR3 spans 13 amino acids. Germline-derived CDR1 and CDR2 are MNHEY and SMNVEV (reference sequence). The CDR3 protein is CASSPNHLYGYTF. In DNA, the CDR3 is TGTGCCAGCAGTCCGAACCATCTCTATGGCTACACCTTC.

The chain joins TRBV19 to TRBJ2-7; 7 bases are shared with TRBD1. In germline, CDR1 is LNHDA, CDR2 SQIVND (reference sequence). Germline trimming cut 4 bases from V and 7 bases from J; bases unmatched to any gene: 7. The CDR3 has 13 amino acids. CDR3 nucleotide sequence: TGTGCCAGTAGTAGATCACAGGGGAGAGAGCAGTACTTC. Protein sequence: CASSRSQGREQYF.

V usage is TRBV25-1 and J usage is TRBJ2-3; D ambiguous. There are 12 residues in the CDR3. Trimming stripped 4 bases from V and 6 bases from J, with 8 bases between. Germline CDR1 and CDR2: MGHDK and SYGVNS. DNA for the CDR3: TGTGCCAGCAGTGTTCTTGGGGATACGCAGTATTTT. As protein: CASSVLGDTQYF.

The chain recombines TRBV4-1 with TRBJ2-7; D could derive from TRBD1 or TRBD2 (5 bases each). Germline V gene lookup returns CDR1 MGHRA and CDR2 YSYEKL. The V end was cut by 1 base, the J end by 5 bases, with 15 bases between. This CDR3 has 15 amino acids. The CDR3 region is CASSQGPGPRDEQYF. The CDR3, as DNA: TGCGCCAGCAGCCAAGGACCGGGACCCAGGGACGAGCAGTACTTC.

Notes on this clone: At one end the junction does not follow the germline gene, possibly because of a read error. Other DNA variants within this sample encode the same CDR3. As DNA, the CDR3 is TGTGCCAGCAGCTTCCGAGACACCGGGTCCTTCATCTGCGAGCAGTATTTC. Its translation: CASSFRDTGSFICEQYF. The chain has TRBV7-2 and TRBJ2-7; D not resolved. The CDR3 runs 17 residues. Looked up from germline, CDR1 is SGHTA and CDR2 is FQGNSA.